These 3 T cell receptor beta chains share one sample of origin, sequenced in a study of cytomegalovirus exposure and HLA in healthy donors. Both 60 Vbeta primers and 13 Jbeta primers went into the PCR. Produced via immunoSEQ multiplex PCR; TCRdb's table is partial and in-frame only. This table holds roughly 180,000 clones, about four fifths found once. The sequenced sample consisted of PBMCs. These receptors were taken from a man aged 25 to 40 in good health and CMV-seropositive.

The gene calls are TRBV27 and TRBJ2-3, with a weak D call TRBD1 (6 bases). There are 15 residues in the CDR3. Germline CDR1 MNHEY, CDR2 SMNVEV (reference sequence). The V end lost 5 bases, the J end lost 3 bases, and 15 bases lay between the germline ends. This CDR3 is CASSPSLTGTDTQYF. The CDR3 region has the DNA TGTGCCAGCAGTCCCTCACTAACAGGGACAGATACGCAGTATTTT.

This chain connects TRBV11-2 to TRBJ2-7; TRBD1 agrees at 7 bases. Losses at the gene ends were 2 bases for V and 5 bases for J; bases not matched to a gene: 9. Germline V CDR1 and CDR2: SGHAT, FQNNGV. CDR3 size: 15 residues. This CDR3 is CASSLLPRGYDEQYF. The CDR3 DNA reads TGTGCCAGCAGCTTACTTCCCAGGGGGTATGACGAGCAGTACTTC.

The CDR3 reads CASTQRTGRSPLHF. Written as DNA, the CDR3 is TGTGCCAGCACCCAGAGAACAGGGCGTTCACCCCTCCACTTT. The chain is built from TRBV28 and TRBJ1-6; TRBD1 might be the D (6 bases). This CDR3 spans 14 amino acids. Germline-derived CDR1 and CDR2 are MDHEN and SYDVKM. V was clipped by 7 bases and J by 9 bases, with 16 bases between them.